This T cell receptor (beta chain) was observed in a study of CD8+CD57+ T cells in acquired aplastic anemia. Overall study: The study obtained an average of about 3.1 ug of DNA from sorted CD4+ and CD8+ cells. CD4+ cell libraries from healthy donors averaged about 10.8 million reads. The study, taken as a whole, reports: Patients had roughly 31 CD8+ CDR3 sequences in common with controls (the shared set).

Details on this clonotype: Its antigen is not identified.

The use of genomic DNA as template underpinned the TCR beta VDJ and CDR3 profiling. TCRdb redid the calling of the reads with MiXCR, one entry per CDR3 protein. The table has hundreds of thousands of distinct CDR3 sequences, about two thirds seen once; the top ten hold 3.5% to 4.5%. The clonotype originates from a human donor in good health, serving as a control. Material for sequencing was sorted CD4+, CD8+, or CD8+CD57+ T cells (not recorded which) from PBMCs.

CDR3: CASSVQGGEQYF. The DNA for the CDR3 is TGTGCCAGCAGTGTACAAGGCGGGGAGCAGTACTTC. The V call is TRBV2, the J call TRBJ2-7; possibly TRBD2 for D (5 bases). The CDR3 loop spans 12 amino acids. Germline-derived CDR1 and CDR2 are SNHLY and FYNNEI. The V end was cut by 4 bases, the J end by 7 bases, with 11 bases between.